This TCR beta chain was recovered during a study of beta chain features in type 1 diabetes. CDR1 and CDR2 from the germline V gene are SNHLY and FYNNEI. CDR3 size: 14 residues. Trimming left V 3 bases short and J 6 bases short, with 14 bases between. Study outcomes and limitations: HLA influence on TCRB rearrangement stayed unresolved here. cDNA-based sequencing might over-represent cells highly expressing TCR. Within each of all four CD4+ subsets, Type 1 diabetes patients had TCRB CDR3s that were moderately but significantly shorter.

What was sequenced were expressed TCRB transcripts, since all of the isolated RNA had been reverse transcribed. Millions of reads, on average, came from each naive, central memory and regulatory T cell sample. Measured with immunoSEQ multiplex PCR; TCRdb has only the in-frame clones, and not every one. The sample has around 130,000 clones; roughly 10% are singletons. A few counts support this clone. Antigen unknown. The receptor was derived from a man aged 25-40 years with type 1 diabetes. The source material was central memory CD4+ T cells from blood. The chain recombines TRBV2 with TRBJ1-2, with D possibly matching TRBD1 (6 bases). The CDR3 bases are TGTGCCAGCAGTGAGACGACAGGACTAGATGGCTACACCTTC. Translation: CASSETTGLDGYTF.